A selection of T cell receptor delta chains follows, all from one sample in a study of gamma-delta T cells after stem cell transplantation. With CATT, TCRdb re-called clones from the RT-PCR reads. Of 2,500 to 3,000 delta-chain clones in the sample, approximately 2.9% were seen once. Sequencing was performed on gamma-delta T cells. These receptors came from a human donor. It is not recorded whose cells these are; they may come from a transplant donor. Both conserved end residues are part of each CDR3. Each record gives: D gene, clone size, J gene, V gene, CDR3 DNA, CDR3 protein. The D gene is left open where the match is weak. Clone size is not always given. Where it is, it says once, few, many or a class for expanded clones.

>-|medium-sized|TRDJ1|TRDV2
TGTGCCTGTGACACCGTGTACTCGGGGACCCCGGAGGACACCGATAAACTCATCTTT
CACDTVYSGTPEDTDKLIF
>TRDD3|few|TRDJ1|TRDV1
TGTGCTCTTGGGGAAAGGCTAGATTCCCCGTTTATGTACTGGGGGATAGACGACACCGATAAACTCATCTTT
CALGERLDSPFMYWGIDDTDKLIF
>-|medium-sized|TRDJ3|TRDV2
TGTGCCTGTGACACGGCTGGGGACCGCTCCTGGGACACCCGACAGATGTTTTTC
CACDTAGDRSWDTRQMFF
>TRDD3|few|TRDJ1|TRDV1
TGTGCTCTTGGGGATACTACTGCGTGGGGGATACGCTACACCGATAAACTCATCTTT
CALGDTTAWGIRYTDKLIF
>TRDD3|medium-sized|TRDJ1|TRDV2
TGTGCCTGTGACAGTCTGGGGGATACGCTCGTCACCGATAAACTCATCTTT
CACDSLGDTLVTDKLIF
>TRDD3|medium-sized|TRDJ3|TRDV2
TGTGCCTGTGACACCGTGGGGGATGCTCCGAACTCCTGGGACACCCGACAGATGTTTTTC
CACDTVGDAPNSWDTRQMFF
>TRDD3|few|TRDJ1|TRDV2
TGTGCCTGTGACACCTTGCCTACCCCACTTACTGGGGGGCATCCTTACACCGATAAACTCATCTTT
CACDTLPTPLTGGHPYTDKLIF
>TRDD3|medium-sized|TRDJ3|TRDV2
TGTGCCTGTGACACCGTACTGGGGGGTCTACCAGACTCCTGGGACACCCGACAGATGTTTTTC
CACDTVLGGLPDSWDTRQMFF
>-|medium-sized|TRDJ1|TRDV2
TGTGCCTGTGACAAACTCTCTGCTTCCCGTGGAGACGCGGCCGATAAACTCATCTTT
CACDKLSASRGDAADKLIF
>-|medium-sized|TRDJ1|TRDV2
TGTGCCTGTGACCCCGCGGGGACCTACCCGTACACCGATAAACTCATCTTT
CACDPAGTYPYTDKLIF
>TRDD3|few|TRDJ1|TRDV2
TGTGCCTGTGACCCTCTCTCTTCTACCCTGGGGGATACTCCCGATAAACTCATCTTT
CACDPLSSTLGDTPDKLIF
>TRDD3|few|TRDJ3|TRDV2
TGTGCCTGTGACACCGGTCTCTACCGGCTGGGGGATACCTGGGACACCCGACAGATGTTTTTC
CACDTGLYRLGDTWDTRQMFF
>TRDD3|medium-sized|TRDJ1|TRDV2
TGTGCCTGTGACATTTGGGGGATACGCACCGATAAACTCATCTTT
CACDIWGIRTDKLIF
>TRDD3|medium-sized|TRDJ3|TRDV2
TGTGCCTGTGACACCGTTCTGGGGGATTATAAATCAAAACCCAGCTCCTGGGACACCCGACAGATGTTTTTC
CACDTVLGDYKSKPSSWDTRQMFF
>TRDD3|medium-sized|TRDJ1|TRDV2
TGTGCCTGTGACACCATAAGGGGGATACGACCTCAATTGTACACCGATAAACTCATCTTT
CACDTIRGIRPQLYTDKLIF
>TRDD3|many|TRDJ1|TRDV2
TGTGCCTGTGACGAGATACTGGGGGATCCACGTTACACCGATAAACTCATCTTT
CACDEILGDPRYTDKLIF
>TRDD3|few|TRDJ1|TRDV2
TGTGCCTGTGACCCAGTCCCCATATTACTGGGGGAAACCGATAAACTCATCTTT
CACDPVPILLGETDKLIF
>TRDD3|-|TRDJ1|TRDV2
TGTGCCTGTGACGGGATCCGACTGGGGGATACCGATAAACTCATCTTT
CACDGIRLGDTDKLIF
>TRDD3|few|TRDJ1|TRDV2
TGTGCCTGCGACACCGTTACGCCTAGTACTGGGGGACCGTACACCGATAAACTCATCTTT
CACDTVTPSTGGPYTDKLIF
>TRDD3|medium-sized|TRDJ1|TRDV2
TGTGCCTGTGACCCCCTGGGGGATTCCGCGGTTCTTCATTGGTCGAGGGATAAACTCATCTTT
CACDPLGDSAVLHWSRDKLIF
>TRDD3|medium-sized|TRDJ1|TRDV2
TGTGCCTGTGACTTACTGGGGGAAACCGATAAACTCATCTTT
CACDLLGETDKLIF
>TRDD3|-|TRDJ1|TRDV2
TGTGCCTGTGACACACTGGGGGCTACCTCAACCGATAAACTCATCTTT
CACDTLGATSTDKLIF
>TRDD3|-|TRDJ1|TRDV1
TGTGCTCTTGGGGAACTAGATTGGGTGATTTTCCTACGGGGTAGACTGGGGGATACTCCCGATAAACTCATCTTT
CALGELDWVIFLRGRLGDTPDKLIF
>TRDD3|medium-sized|TRDJ1|TRDV2
TGTGCCTGTGACACATTAGGTCTGGGGGATACGGTTACCGATAAACTCATCTTT
CACDTLGLGDTVTDKLIF
>TRDD3|medium-sized|TRDJ1|TRDV1
TGTGCTCTTGGGGAACCCCTTAACGGATTCCAAATATTCGCCGTTTTTACTGGGGGATACGCCAAGTACACCGATAAACTCATCTTT
CALGEPLNGFQIFAVFTGGYAKYTDKLIF
>TRDD3|few|TRDJ1|TRDV2
TGTGCCTGTGACACTCTACTGGGGGATCACCTCACCGATAAACTCATCTTT
CACDTLLGDHLTDKLIF
>TRDD3|medium-sized|TRDJ1|TRDV2
TGTGCCTGTGATTCCCTGGGGGATTTCTCCGATAAACTCATCTTT
CACDSLGDFSDKLIF
>TRDD3|medium-sized|TRDJ1|TRDV2
TGTGCCTGTGACACCGTGCCTACTGGGGGATCCGGCTACCCCGATAAACTCATCTTT
CACDTVPTGGSGYPDKLIF
>-|many|TRDJ1|TRDV2
TGTGCCTGTGACTCTTTACTGGGCCCCTCGGATAAACTCATCTTT
CACDSLLGPSDKLIF
>TRDD3|-|TRDJ1|TRDV2
TGTGCCTGTGATCCGTTACTTCCTACTGGGGGATACTTAAACCCCCCGAGCTACACCGATAAACTCATCTTT
CACDPLLPTGGYLNPPSYTDKLIF
>TRDD3|medium-sized|TRDJ1|TRDV2
TGTGCCTGTGACACCGTTATTAGGACTGGGGGATACGATGCACTCATCTTT
CACDTVIRTGGYDALIF
>TRDD3|medium-sized|TRDJ1|TRDV1
TGTGCTCTTGGGGAACTCCCTACCTGGGGGATACAGGGGGACACCGATAAACTCATCTTT
CALGELPTWGIQGDTDKLIF
>TRDD3|few|TRDJ1|TRDV1
TGTGCTCTTGGGGAAGGTAGTGGGGGATACCCCTTTCAGCAGAAGAAACTGCAACGAACCGATAAACTCATCTTT
CALGEGSGGYPFQQKKLQRTDKLIF
>TRDD3|medium-sized|TRDJ1|TRDV2
TGTGCCTGTGACCCACTTACTGGGGTCGAACTCATCTTT
CACDPLTGVELIF
>TRDD3|few|TRDJ1|TRDV2
TGTGCCTGTGACACCGTATCCGGGAACGATTTGGGGGATGAGACCGATAAACTCATCTTT
CACDTVSGNDLGDETDKLIF
>TRDD3|few|TRDJ1|TRDV2
TGTGCCTGTGACGGGATCCGACTGGGGGATCGGAGTTACACCGATAAACTCATCTTT
CACDGIRLGDRSYTDKLIF
>TRDD3|few|TRDJ1|TRDV2
TGTGCCTGTGACACCGTCGGTGTACTGGGGGATACGACAGACACCGATAAACTCATCTTT
CACDTVGVLGDTTDTDKLIF
>TRDD3|few|TRDJ1|TRDV2
TGTGCCTGCAACCCCCTGGGGGAAACCGATAAACTCATCTTT
CACNPLGETDKLIF
>TRDD3|-|TRDJ1|TRDV2
TGTGCCTGTGACTCGATCCTTCCCGCGGGACTGGGGGATACTCCCGATAAACTCATCTTT
CACDSILPAGLGDTPDKLIF
>TRDD3|-|TRDJ1|TRDV1
TGTGCTCTTGGGGCAGACCGACGGGCATTTACTAGGTGGGCCGTACTGGGGGTTCCAAACACCGATAAACTCATCTTT
CALGADRRAFTRWAVLGVPNTDKLIF
>TRDD3|medium-sized|TRDJ3|TRDV2
TGTGCCTGTGACACCGGCTGGGGGCCCGATCCCTTTGGGGACACCCGACAGATGTTTTTC
CACDTGWGPDPFGDTRQMFF
>-|medium-sized|TRDJ1|TRDV2
TGTGCCTGTGACACCGTGGGAGTGCGCACCGATAAACTCATCTTT
CACDTVGVRTDKLIF
>TRDD3|-|TRDJ1|TRDV2
TGTGCCTGTGACACACTGGGGGATACGCGGTACACCGATAAACTCATCTTT
CACDTLGDTRYTDKLIF
>-|medium-sized|TRDJ1|TRDV2
TGTGCCTGTGACCCGGTTTCAACTGGAGAGACCGATAAACTCATCTTT
CACDPVSTGETDKLIF
>TRDD3|many|TRDJ1|TRDV2
TGTGCCTGTGACCCCGTGGAAAGTACTGGGGGATACGTGACCGATAAACTCATCTTT
CACDPVESTGGYVTDKLIF
>-|medium-sized|TRDJ3|TRDV2
TGTGCCTGTGACACCGCGGGGGCGCCTGGGGACACCCGACAGATGTTTTTC
CACDTAGAPGDTRQMFF
>-|medium-sized|TRDJ1|TRDV2
TGTGCCTGTGACACCCTGGGGACTGAGGCCGATAAACTCATCTTT
CACDTLGTEADKLIF
>TRDD3|large|TRDJ3|TRDV2
TGTGCCTGTGACACCGCTGGGGGCCTGAGAAGCTCCTGGGACACCCGACAGATGTTTTTC
CACDTAGGLRSSWDTRQMFF
>TRDD3|medium-sized|TRDJ3|TRDV2
TGTGCCTGTGACACCGGGCTCTACCGACTGGGGGATACCTGGGACACCCGACAGATGTTTTTC
CACDTGLYRLGDTWDTRQMFF